This T cell receptor (beta chain) was retrieved from a study of cytomegalovirus exposure and HLA in healthy donors. This CDR3 is built from 16 residues. J gave up 3 bases and V 0 bases, and 6 bases lay outside the gene matches. CDR1 is SGHRS and CDR2 is YFSETQ in the germline V gene. About this clone: The same CDR3 is also encoded by other DNA sequences in this sample.

Produced via immunoSEQ multiplex PCR; TCRdb's table is partial and in-frame only. The sample carries tens of thousands of clones, 85% to 95% recorded once. This TCR was sampled from a woman between 18 and 29 years old in good health and CMV-seronegative. Material for sequencing was PBMCs. The gene calls are TRBV5-1 and TRBJ2-7, with 10 bases aligning to TRBD1. The CDR3 region is CASSLAPGQGFYEQYF. DNA for the CDR3: TGCGCCAGCAGCTTGGCCCCGGGACAGGGGTTCTACGAGCAGTACTTC. Based on the CDR3 plus reference TRBV5-1 and TRBJ2-7, the full variable domain is KAGVTQTPRYLIKTRGQQVTLSCSPISGHRSVSWYQQTPGQGLQFLFEYFSETQRNKGNFPGRFSGRQFSNSRSEMNVSTLELGDSALYLCASSLAPGQGFYEQYFGPGTRLTVT.